These 21 T cell receptor beta chains originate from one sample sequenced in a study of CD8+ T cells in alopecia areata. Isolated RNA was reverse transcribed into cDNA used as the sequencing template. The data were produced by immunoSEQ multiplex PCR, yet TCRdb's version contains in-frame clones alone and is incomplete. The repertoire holds 110,000 or so clones, with less than 70% as singletons. Specimen: CD4+ T cells sorted from blood. The receptors originated from a human donor in good health.

The count of this clone is one. The chain is built from TRBV5-4 and TRBJ2-2; no reliable D call. The germline V gene encodes CDR1 SGHNT and CDR2 YYREEE (reference sequence). Trimming cost V 2 bases and J 7 bases, with 6 bases left between them. The CDR3 is made up of 12 amino acids. CDR3 coding DNA: TGTGCCAGCAGCTTTTGGAGCGGGGAGCTGTTTTTT. Translation: CASSFWSGELFF. The full variable domain, with the rest looked up from reference TRBV5-4 and TRBJ2-2, is ETGVTQSPTHLIKTRGQQVTLRCSSQSGHNTVSWYQQALGQGPQFIFQYYREEENGRGNFPPRFSGLQFPNYSSELNVNALELDDSALYLCASSFWSGELFFGEGSRLTVL.

This chain joins TRBV14 and TRBJ2-1; possible D gene TRBD1, 5 bases. Trimming stripped 6 bases from V and 4 bases from J, with 10 bases between. Germline loops: CDR1 SGHDN, CDR2 FVKESK. This CDR3 spans 13 amino acids. CDR3 in DNA: TGTGCCAGCAGACCGACAGCTTACAATGAGCAGTTCTTC. Protein sequence: CASRPTAYNEQFF. Together with reference TRBV14 and TRBJ2-1, the CDR3 gives the full variable domain: EAGVTQFPSHSVIEKGQTVTLRCDPISGHDNLYWYRRVMGKEIKFLLHFVKESKQDESGMPNNRFLAERTGGTYSTLKVQPAELEDSGVYFCASRPTAYNEQFFGPGTRLTVL.

This chain connects TRBV7-9 to TRBJ2-3, with D perhaps given as TRBD1 or TRBD2 (5 bases each). The V end was cut by 6 bases, the J end by 0 bases, with 19 bases between. The CDR3 is 17 residues long. From germline, CDR1 is SEHNR and CDR2 FQNEAQ (reference sequence). Written as DNA, the CDR3 is TGTGCCAGCAGTGAACGCCGGGGCCCGCGTAGCACAGATACGCAGTATTTT. Encoded protein: CASSERRGPRSTDTQYF.

This clone occurred a few times. Other DNA sequences from this sample encode an identical CDR3 as well. The J gene is TRBJ2-7, the V gene TRBV29-1; D gene unclear. With 4 bases removed from V and 1 base from J, the gap between germline ends came to 5 bases. The CDR3 loop spans 11 amino acids. Germline CDR1 is SQVTM and CDR2 is ANQGSEA. The CDR3 protein is CSVVQSYEQYF. The CDR3 DNA reads TGCAGCGTTGTACAGTCCTACGAGCAGTACTTC.

This chain uses TRBV4-2 with TRBJ2-1; D gene unclear. The germline gives CDR1 LGHNA, CDR2 YNFKEQ. The CDR3 covers 13 residues. The V gene lost 2 bases and the J gene lost 7 bases, with 9 bases spanning the gap. CDR3 sequence reads: CASSQQERNEQFF. The CDR3 DNA sequence: TGTGCCAGCAGCCAACAGGAGAGGAATGAGCAGTTCTTC.

The chain joins TRBV5-6 to TRBJ1-2; D uncertain. In germline, CDR1 is SGHDT, CDR2 YYEEEE. V lost 0 bases to trimming and J lost 8 bases, with 11 bases between them. The CDR3 runs to 13 residues. Here the CDR3 reads CASSLGAAGGYTF. CDR3 DNA: TGTGCCAGCAGCTTGGGAGCGGCCGGGGGCTACACCTTC. Filled out from reference TRBV5-6 and TRBJ1-2, the complete variable domain reads DAGVTQSPTHLIKTRGQQVTLRCSPKSGHDTVSWYQQALGQGPQFIFQYYEEEERQRGNFPDRFSGHQFPNYSSELNVNALLLGDSALYLCASSLGAAGGYTFGSGTRLTVV.

This clone was counted a few times. CDR3 sequence (DNA): TGTGCCAGCAGTTTTAGCAGGACGGGGGAGACCCAGTACTTC. Protein product: CASSFSRTGETQYF. The gene calls are TRBV27 and TRBJ2-5; a possible D gene is TRBD2 (5 bases). The CDR3 consists of 14 residues. CDR1 and CDR2 from the germline V gene are MNHEY and SMNVEV (reference sequence). The V gene lost 3 bases and the J gene lost 5 bases, with 13 bases spanning the gap.

This clone was seen more than once but under ten times. This sequence joins TRBV27 and TRBJ2-6, with 8 bases aligning to TRBD1. V lost 1 base to trimming and J lost 0 bases; unmatched junction nucleotides: 2. Germline V gene lookup returns CDR1 MNHEY and CDR2 SMNVEV (reference sequence). This CDR3 comprises 17 residues. The CDR3 nucleotides are TGTGCCAGCAGTTTATACAGGGGGAGCTCTGGGGCCAACGTCCTGACTTTC. Protein: CASSLYRGSSGANVLTF.

This clone was observed a few times. The genes are TRBV7-2 and TRBJ2-7, with TRBD2 identical over 11 bases. V was clipped by 5 bases and J by 12 bases; unmatched bases: 9. The CDR3 extends over 13 amino acids. From germline, CDR1 is SGHTA and CDR2 FQGNSA. The DNA for the CDR3 is TGTGCCAGCAGCCCCGGGACTAGCGGCGGGCGGTACTTC. Its translation: CASSPGTSGGRYF. Using reference TRBV7-2 and TRBJ2-7 for the parts outside the CDR3, the full variable domain is GAGVSQSPSNKVTEKGKDVELRCDPISGHTALYWYRQSLGQGLEFLIYFQGNSAPDKSGLPSDRFSAERTGGSVSTLTIQRTQQEDSAVYLCASSPGTSGGRYFGPGTRLTVT.

The rearrangement uses TRBV5-4 and TRBJ2-3; tentatively, D is TRBD1 (7 bases). With 4 bases removed from V and 3 bases from J, the gap between germline ends came to 18 bases. CDR1 and CDR2 (germline): SGHNT, YYREEE (reference sequence). The length of the CDR3 is 16 residues. CDR3 region: CASSLPMAGGTDTQYF. CDR3 coding DNA: TGTGCCAGCAGCCTCCCTATGGCAGGGGGGACAGATACGCAGTATTTT. The variable domain in full, with the rest retrieved from reference TRBV5-4 and TRBJ2-3, is ETGVTQSPTHLIKTRGQQVTLRCSSQSGHNTVSWYQQALGQGPQFIFQYYREEENGRGNFPPRFSGLQFPNYSSELNVNALELDDSALYLCASSLPMAGGTDTQYFGPGTRLTVL.

The count of this clone is one. V is TRBV5-1 and J is TRBJ1-1; D is possibly TRBD1 (5 bases). CDR1 and CDR2 from the germline V gene are SGHRS and YFSETQ. CDR3 length equals 15 residues. V shed 4 bases and J shed 1 base, with 14 bases lying between them. Here the CDR3 reads CASSPWTGANTEAFF. CDR3 bases: TGCGCCAGCAGCCCATGGACTGGGGCGAACACTGAAGCTTTCTTT.

The CDR3 region is CAWSGQDTDTQYF. CDR3 DNA sequence: TGTGCCTGGAGTGGACAGGACACAGATACGCAGTATTTT. The genes are TRBV30 and TRBJ2-3; perhaps TRBD1 as D (6 bases). The CDR3 has 13 amino acids. V lost 1 base, J lost 2 bases, and 7 bases lay in between. In germline, CDR1 is GTSNPN, CDR2 SVGIG (reference sequence).

The chain carries TRBV7-9 and TRBJ1-1; 7 bases line up with TRBD1. Germline CDR1 reads SEHNR; CDR2 reads FQNEAQ (reference sequence). CDR3 size: 13 residues. J gave up 4 bases and V 5 bases, and 4 bases lay outside the gene matches. CDR3 sequence reads: CASSASGGTEAFF. DNA for the CDR3: TGTGCCAGCAGCGCCTCAGGGGGCACTGAAGCTTTCTTT.

This chain connects TRBV5-1 to TRBJ2-2, with 8 bases matching TRBD1. This CDR3 contains 17 residues. Germline V gene data show CDR1 as SGHRS and CDR2 as YFSETQ. V dropped 3 bases and J dropped 4; count of bases not matched to a gene: 11. Here the CDR3 DNA reads TGCGCCAGCAGCTGGGGACAGGTGATAGGGACCACCGGGGAGCTGTTTTTT. Protein sequence: CASSWGQVIGTTGELFF.

This chain joins TRBV6-6 and TRBJ1-5; D is undetermined. Germline CDR1 and CDR2: MNHNY and SVGAGI (reference sequence). The CDR3 has 14 residues. V lost 7 bases, J lost 0 bases, and 10 bases lay in between. The CDR3 DNA sequence: TGTGCCAGCACAGAGACCTATAGCAATCAGCCCCAGCATTTT. Protein product: CASTETYSNQPQHF.

This chain uses TRBV4-1 with TRBJ2-5; 7 bases fit TRBD1. Germline V CDR1 and CDR2: MGHRA, YSYEKL. J lost 7 bases, V lost 0 bases, and 5 bases had no gene match. The CDR3 is 14 residues long. CDR3 in amino acids: CASSQDGRGRTQYF. The CDR3 nucleotides are TGCGCCAGCAGCCAAGACGGAAGGGGGCGGACCCAGTACTTC.

The chain carries TRBV11-2 and TRBJ2-1; 13 positions match TRBD2. V lost 5 bases to trimming and J lost 9 bases; unmatched junction nucleotides: 4. CDR3 length: 14 amino acids. CDR1 and CDR2 (germline): SGHAT, FQNNGV. The CDR3 is CASSPGTSGVEQFF. As DNA, the CDR3 is TGTGCCAGCAGCCCCGGGACTAGCGGGGTTGAGCAGTTCTTC.

The chain combines TRBV4-1 with TRBJ2-5; D unclear. CDR1 is MGHRA and CDR2 is YSYEKL in the germline V gene. V was cut by 1 base and J by 4 bases, with 7 bases left in between. The CDR3 consists of 13 residues. The CDR3 sequence is CASSQGYRETQYF. Written as DNA, the CDR3 is TGCGCCAGCAGCCAAGGGTATCGAGAGACCCAGTACTTC.

This chain links TRBV7-2 with TRBJ1-6, with 9 nucleotides matching TRBD1. Germline V gene sequence: CDR1 SGHTA, CDR2 FQGNSA. J gave up 10 bases and V 4 bases, and 11 bases lay outside the gene matches. The CDR3 loop spans 16 amino acids. The CDR3, as DNA: TGTGCCAGCAGCTCCCAGACAGGGGGGCCCTCATCACCCCTCCACTTT. Its protein product is CASSSQTGGPSSPLHF.

The V and J genes are TRBV7-6 and TRBJ2-1; 8 bases agree with TRBD2. Losses at the gene ends were 2 bases for V and 5 bases for J; bases not matched to a gene: 8. Germline V CDR1 and CDR2: SGHVS, FNYEAQ. This CDR3 has 16 amino acids. CDR3 coding DNA: TGTGCCAGCAGCTTATTCTCGGGGGGGACGAACAATGAGCAGTTCTTC. It specifies CASSLFSGGTNNEQFF. Combining the CDR3 with reference TRBV7-6 and TRBJ2-1 gives the whole variable domain GAGVSQSPRYKVTKRGQDVALRCDPISGHVSLYWYRQALGQGPEFLTYFNYEAQQDKSGLPNDRFSAERPEGSISTLTIQRTEQRDSAMYRCASSLFSGGTNNEQFFGPGTRLTVL.

This clone came up a few times. The V and J genes are TRBV30 and TRBJ1-5; 10 bases are a match to TRBD1. Germline V CDR1 and CDR2: GTSNPN, SVGIG (reference sequence). V gave up 5 bases and J gave up 2 bases; unmatched junction bases: 9. The CDR3 has 16 residues. The CDR3 DNA reads TGTGCCTGGGGGGACAGGGGAGGATCGCGCAATCAGCCCCAGCATTTT. It encodes CAWGDRGGSRNQPQHF.